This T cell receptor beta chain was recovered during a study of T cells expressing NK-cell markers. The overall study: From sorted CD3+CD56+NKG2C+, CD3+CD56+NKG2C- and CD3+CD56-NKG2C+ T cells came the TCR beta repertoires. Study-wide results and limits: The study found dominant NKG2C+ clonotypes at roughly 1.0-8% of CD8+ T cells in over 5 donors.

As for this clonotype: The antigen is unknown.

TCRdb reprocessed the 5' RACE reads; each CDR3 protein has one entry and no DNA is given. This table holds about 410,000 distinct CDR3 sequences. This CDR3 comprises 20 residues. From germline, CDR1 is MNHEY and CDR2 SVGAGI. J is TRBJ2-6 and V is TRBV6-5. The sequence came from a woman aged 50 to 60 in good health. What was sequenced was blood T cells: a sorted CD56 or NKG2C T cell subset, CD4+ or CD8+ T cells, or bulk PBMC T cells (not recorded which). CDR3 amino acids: CASSYSMVSLDHSGANVLTF.